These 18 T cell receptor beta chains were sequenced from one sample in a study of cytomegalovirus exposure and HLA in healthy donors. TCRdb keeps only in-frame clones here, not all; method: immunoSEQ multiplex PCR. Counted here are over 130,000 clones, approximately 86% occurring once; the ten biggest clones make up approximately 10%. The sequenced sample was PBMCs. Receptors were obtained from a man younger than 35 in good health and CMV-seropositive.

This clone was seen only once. This CDR3 is CAISELDRQETQYF. The CDR3, as DNA: TGTGCCATCAGTGAATTAGACAGACAAGAGACCCAGTACTTC. V gene TRBV10-3 combines with J gene TRBJ2-5; D is possibly TRBD1 (5 bases). Germline values: CDR1 ENHRY, CDR2 SYGVKD. This CDR3 has 14 amino acids. Trimming took off 3 bases at V and 2 bases at J, with 10 bases between the two ends.

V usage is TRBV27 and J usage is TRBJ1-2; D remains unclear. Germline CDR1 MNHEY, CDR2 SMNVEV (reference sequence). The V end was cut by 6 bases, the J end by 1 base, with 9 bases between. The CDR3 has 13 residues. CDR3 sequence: CASRVGINYGYTF. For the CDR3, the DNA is TGTGCCAGCAGAGTGGGCATTAACTATGGCTACACCTTC.

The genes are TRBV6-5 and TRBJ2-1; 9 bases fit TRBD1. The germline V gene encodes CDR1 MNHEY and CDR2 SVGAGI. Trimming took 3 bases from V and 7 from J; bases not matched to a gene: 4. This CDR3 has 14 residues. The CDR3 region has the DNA TGTGCCAGCAGTTATACAGGGGGCAGGAATGAGCAGTTCTTC. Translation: CASSYTGGRNEQFF.

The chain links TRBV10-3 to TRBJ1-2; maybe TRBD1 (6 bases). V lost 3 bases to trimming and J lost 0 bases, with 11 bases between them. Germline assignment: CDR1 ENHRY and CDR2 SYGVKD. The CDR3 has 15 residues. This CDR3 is CAISERQGTNYGYTF. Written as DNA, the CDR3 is TGTGCCATCAGTGAAAGGCAGGGGACTAACTATGGCTACACCTTC.

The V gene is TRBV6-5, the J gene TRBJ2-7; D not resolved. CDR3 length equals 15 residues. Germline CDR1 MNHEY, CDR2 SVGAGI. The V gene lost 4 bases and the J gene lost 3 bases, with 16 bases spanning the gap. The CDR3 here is CASSFLGGSNYEQYF. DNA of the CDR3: TGTGCCAGCAGTTTCCTTGGCGGTTCCAACTACGAGCAGTACTTC.

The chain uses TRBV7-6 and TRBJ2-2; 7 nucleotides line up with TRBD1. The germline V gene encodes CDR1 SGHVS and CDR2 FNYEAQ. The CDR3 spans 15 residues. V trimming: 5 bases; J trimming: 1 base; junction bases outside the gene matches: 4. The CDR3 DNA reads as TGTGCCAGCAGCCAACAGGGGTGGAACACCGGGGAGCTGTTTTTT. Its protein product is CASSQQGWNTGELFF.

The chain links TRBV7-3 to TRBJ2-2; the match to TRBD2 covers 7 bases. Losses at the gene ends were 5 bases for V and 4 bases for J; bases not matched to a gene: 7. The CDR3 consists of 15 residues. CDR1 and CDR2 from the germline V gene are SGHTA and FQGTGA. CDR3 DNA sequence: TGTGCCAGCAGCCTAATAGCGGGTGTCACCGGGGAGCTGTTTTTT. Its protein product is CASSLIAGVTGELFF.

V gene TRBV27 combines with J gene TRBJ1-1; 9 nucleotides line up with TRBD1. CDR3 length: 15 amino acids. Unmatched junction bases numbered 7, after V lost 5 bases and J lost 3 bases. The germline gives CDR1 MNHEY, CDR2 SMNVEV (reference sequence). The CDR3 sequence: CASSLGWTGDTEAFF. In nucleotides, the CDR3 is TGTGCCAGCAGTCTAGGATGGACAGGGGACACTGAAGCTTTCTTT.

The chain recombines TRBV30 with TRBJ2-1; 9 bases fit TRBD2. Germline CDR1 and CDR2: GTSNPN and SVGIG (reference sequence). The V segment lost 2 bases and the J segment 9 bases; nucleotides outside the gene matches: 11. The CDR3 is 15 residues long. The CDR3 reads CAWSRAGAGGIEQFF. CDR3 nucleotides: TGTGCCTGGAGTCGTGCCGGGGCGGGAGGGATTGAGCAGTTCTTC.

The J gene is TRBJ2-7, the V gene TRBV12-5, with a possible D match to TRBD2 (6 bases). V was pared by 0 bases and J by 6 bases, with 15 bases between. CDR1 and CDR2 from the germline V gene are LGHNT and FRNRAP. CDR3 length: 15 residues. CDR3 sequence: CASGLVPGLPAEQYF. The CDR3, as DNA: TGTGCTAGTGGTTTGGTTCCGGGACTGCCAGCCGAGCAGTACTTC. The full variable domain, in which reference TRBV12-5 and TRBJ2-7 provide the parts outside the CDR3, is DARVTQTPRHKVTEMGQEVTMRCQPILGHNTVFWYRQTMMQGLELLAYFRNRAPLDDSGMPKDRFSAEMPDATLATLKIQPSEPRDSAVYFCASGLVPGLPAEQYFGPGTRLTVT.

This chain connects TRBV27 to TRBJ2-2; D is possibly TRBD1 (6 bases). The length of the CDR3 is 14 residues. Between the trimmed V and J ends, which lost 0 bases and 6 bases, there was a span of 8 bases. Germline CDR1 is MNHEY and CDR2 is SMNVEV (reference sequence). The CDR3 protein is CASSLSGASGELFF. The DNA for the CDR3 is TGTGCCAGCAGTTTATCGGGGGCTTCCGGGGAGCTGTTTTTT.

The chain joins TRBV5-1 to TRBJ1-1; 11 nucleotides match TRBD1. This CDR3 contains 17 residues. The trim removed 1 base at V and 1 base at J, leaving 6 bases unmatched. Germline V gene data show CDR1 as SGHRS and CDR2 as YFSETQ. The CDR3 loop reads CASSLYRDRGRNTEAFF. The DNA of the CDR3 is TGCGCCAGCAGCTTGTACCGGGACAGGGGGAGGAACACTGAAGCTTTCTTT.

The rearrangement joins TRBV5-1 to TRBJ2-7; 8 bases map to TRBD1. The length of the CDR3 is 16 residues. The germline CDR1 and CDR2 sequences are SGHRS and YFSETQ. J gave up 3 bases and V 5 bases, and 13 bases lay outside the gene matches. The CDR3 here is CASSLLSGQAYYEQYF. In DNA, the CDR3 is TGCGCCAGCAGTTTGCTATCGGGACAGGCCTACTACGAGCAGTACTTC.

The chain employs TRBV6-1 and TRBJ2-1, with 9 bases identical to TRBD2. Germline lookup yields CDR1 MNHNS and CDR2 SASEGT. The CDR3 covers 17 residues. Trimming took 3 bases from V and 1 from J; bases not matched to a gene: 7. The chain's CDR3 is CASSEEGGGASYNEQFF. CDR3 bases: TGTGCCAGCAGTGAGGAGGGCGGGGGGGCATCCTACAATGAGCAGTTCTTC.

CDR3 amino acids: CASSLSQFEAFF. DNA of the CDR3: TGTGCCAGCAGCCTGAGCCAATTTGAAGCTTTCTTT. This chain joins TRBV11-3 and TRBJ1-1; D is unresolved. This CDR3 is built from 12 residues. Trimming stripped 5 bases from V and 7 bases from J, with 11 bases between. The germline V gene has CDR1 SGHNT and CDR2 YENEEA.

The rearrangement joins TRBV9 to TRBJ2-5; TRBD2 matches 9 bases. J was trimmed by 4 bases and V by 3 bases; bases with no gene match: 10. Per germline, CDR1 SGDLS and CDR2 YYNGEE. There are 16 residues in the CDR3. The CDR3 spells CASSATSGGAPETQYF. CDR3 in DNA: TGTGCCAGCAGCGCGACTAGCGGCGGGGCACCAGAGACCCAGTACTTC.

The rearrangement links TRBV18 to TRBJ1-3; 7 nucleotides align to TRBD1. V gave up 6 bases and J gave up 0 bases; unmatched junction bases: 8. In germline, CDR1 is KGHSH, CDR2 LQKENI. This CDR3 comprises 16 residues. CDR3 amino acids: CASSQGQAHSGNTIYF. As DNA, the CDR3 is TGTGCCAGCTCTCAAGGACAGGCGCACTCTGGAAACACCATATATTTT.

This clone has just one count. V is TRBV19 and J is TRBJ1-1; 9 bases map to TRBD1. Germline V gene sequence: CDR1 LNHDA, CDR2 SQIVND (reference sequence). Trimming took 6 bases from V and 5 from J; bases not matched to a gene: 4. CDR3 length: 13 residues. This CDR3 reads CASSRQGGTEAFF. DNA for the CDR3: TGTGCCAGTAGCCGACAGGGGGGAACTGAAGCTTTCTTT.